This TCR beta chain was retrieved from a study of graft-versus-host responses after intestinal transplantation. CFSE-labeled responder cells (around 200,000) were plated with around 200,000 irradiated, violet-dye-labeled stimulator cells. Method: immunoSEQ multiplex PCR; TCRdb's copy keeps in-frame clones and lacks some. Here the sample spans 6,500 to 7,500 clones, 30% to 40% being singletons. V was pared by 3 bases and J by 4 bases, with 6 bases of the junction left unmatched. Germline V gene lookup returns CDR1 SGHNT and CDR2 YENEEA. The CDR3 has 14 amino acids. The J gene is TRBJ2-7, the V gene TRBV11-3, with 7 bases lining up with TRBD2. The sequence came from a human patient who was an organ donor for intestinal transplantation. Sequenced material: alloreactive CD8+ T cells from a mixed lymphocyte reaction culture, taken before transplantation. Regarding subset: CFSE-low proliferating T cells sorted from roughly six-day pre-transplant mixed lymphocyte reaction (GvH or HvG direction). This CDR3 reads CASSFLGGSYEQYF. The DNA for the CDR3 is TGTGCCAGCAGCTTTTTGGGGGGGTCGTACGAGCAGTACTTC.